This entry concerns a single T cell receptor (beta chain). Its antigen is unknown. This entry is derived from a study of Tregs in tolerant kidney transplant recipients. General study findings and limits: Expanding Tregs on activated donor B cells appeared to best identify donor-specific TCRbeta clones. No direct test of biological reproducibility was done here. Few patients were studied, so findings need validation in larger groups.

The CDR3 runs 14 residues. Germline lookup yields CDR1 ENHRY and CDR2 SYGVKD. The V and J ends lost 10 bases and 4 bases respectively, with 17 bases between them. The repertoire was sequenced with immunoSEQ multiplex PCR; TCRdb's copy has only in-frame clones and lacks some. The table has approximately 8,600 clones, 45% to 55% seen once. The chain couples TRBV10-3 to TRBJ2-1, with TRBD1 as a possible D gene (5 bases). The sequence derives from a human donor in good health. The specimen sequenced was CD4+ T cells from blood cultured with allogeneic cells. Here the CDR3 reads CASRRQGGYNEQFF. In nucleotides, the CDR3 is TGTGCCAGCAGAAGGCAGGGTGGTTACAATGAGCAGTTCTTC.